A single sample is the source of the 15 T cell receptor beta chains below, sequenced in a study of blood T cell repertoires in COVID-19. Clones were read by immunoSEQ multiplex PCR, and TCRdb kept only the in-frame ones, dropping some. The table lists 200,000 to 300,000 clones, approximately 87% of them singletons. The specimen sequenced was peripheral blood. The receptor source for this set is a woman in her thirties or forties who had recovered from COVID-19.

This clone came up many times. The chain couples TRBV19 to TRBJ1-5, with D uncertain. The CDR3 runs 14 residues. Germline assignment: CDR1 LNHDA and CDR2 SQIVND (reference sequence). Between the trimmed V and J ends, which lost 8 bases and 0 bases, there was a span of 11 bases. In DNA, the CDR3 is TGTGCCAGTTCCAACGGGTATAGCAATCAGCCCCAGCATTTT. This sequence encodes CASSNGYSNQPQHF.

This sequence joins TRBV19 and TRBJ1-2, with D possibly matching TRBD1 (5 bases). With 5 bases removed from V and 4 bases from J, the gap between germline ends came to 20 bases. The length of the CDR3 is 16 residues. CDR1 is LNHDA and CDR2 is SQIVND in the germline V gene (reference sequence). CDR3 bases: TGTGCCAGTAGTCCGAACCGACAGAGTTTTCTCTATGGCTACACCTTC. As protein: CASSPNRQSFLYGYTF.

The chain is built from TRBV5-6 and TRBJ1-2; no clear D. Germline-derived CDR1 and CDR2 are SGHDT and YYEEEE. Trimming stripped 3 bases from V and 3 bases from J, with 6 bases between. The CDR3 length is 12 residues. The CDR3 bases are TGTGCCAGCAGCTCGGGAGACTATGGCTACACCTTC. It encodes CASSSGDYGYTF.

There are a few counts of this clone. J is TRBJ1-5 and V is TRBV21-1; the D call in the table, TRBD1, was not verified against the DNA. TRBV21-1 is an annotated pseudogene. The CDR3 is made up of 13 amino acids. The DNA of the CDR3 is TGTGCCAGAAGGAGAGAACCAGGGCGGCCCCAGCATTTT. Protein product: CARRREPGRPQHF.

The chain has TRBV5-1 and TRBJ2-1, with 12 bases matching TRBD2. CDR3 length: 18 amino acids. Germline assignment: CDR1 SGHRS and CDR2 YFSETQ. J was trimmed by 0 bases and V by 2 bases; bases with no gene match: 6. DNA of the CDR3: TGCGCCAGCAGCTTCCTAGCGGGGGGGCCAACCTCCTACAATGAGCAGTTCTTC. It encodes CASSFLAGGPTSYNEQFF.

This sequence joins TRBV12-3 or TRBV12-4 and TRBJ1-4; possible D gene TRBD1, 6 bases. V gave up 7 bases and J gave up 8 bases, with 14 bases separating them. The CDR3 totals 13 residues. CDR3 protein: CASTIRRGEKLFF. The CDR3 DNA is TGTGCCAGCACCATTCGCAGGGGCGAAAAACTGTTTTTT.

The CDR3 DNA is TGTGCCAGCAGCTTGAAAAGACAGGACACTGAAGCTTTCTTT. Translated: CASSLKRQDTEAFF. This rearrangement joins TRBV5-4 to TRBJ1-1, with D perhaps matching TRBD1 (6 bases). Germline CDR1 SGHNT, CDR2 YYREEE (reference sequence). V shed 1 base and J shed 3 bases, with 10 bases lying between them. CDR3 length equals 14 residues.

The chain joins TRBV27 to TRBJ1-1; possibly TRBD1 for D (5 bases). CDR1 and CDR2 from the germline V gene are MNHEY and SMNVEV (reference sequence). V lost 3 bases to trimming and J lost 1 base, with 12 bases between them. There are 15 residues in the CDR3. The CDR3 is CASSFWGDPNTEAFF. The CDR3 region has the DNA TGTGCCAGCAGTTTTTGGGGGGATCCGAACACTGAAGCTTTCTTT.

This clone was recorded only once. The CDR3 bases are TGTGCCAGCTCACTCTACGCCTCGTTAAATTCGGGGACTGAAGCTTTCTTT. Protein product: CASSLYASLNSGTEAFF. The rearrangement joins TRBV18 to TRBJ1-1; D is undetermined. V shed 4 bases and J shed 5 bases, with 23 bases lying between them. The CDR3 consists of 17 residues. Germline CDR1 is KGHSH and CDR2 is LQKENI.

The rearrangement joins TRBV5-1 to TRBJ1-1, with 7 bases matching TRBD1. The CDR3 covers 15 residues. Germline CDR1 SGHRS, CDR2 YFSETQ. The V gene end was trimmed by 4 bases and the J gene end by 11 bases; junction bases not matched to a gene: 17. In DNA, the CDR3 is TGCGCCAGCAGCCTAGATGGGACAGCCCTGGAAGAGGCTTTCTTT. It codes for CASSLDGTALEEAFF. The complete variable domain, with remaining parts taken from reference TRBV5-1 and TRBJ1-1, reads KAGVTQTPRYLIKTRGQQVTLSCSPISGHRSVSWYQQTPGQGLQFLFEYFSETQRNKGNFPGRFSGRQFSNSRSEMNVSTLELGDSALYLCASSLDGTALEEAFFGQGTRLTVV.

The V call is TRBV5-6, the J call TRBJ2-5; TRBD2 might be the D (5 bases). CDR3 length: 15 residues. Per the germline V gene, CDR1 is SGHDT and CDR2 is YYEEEE. V gave up 4 bases and J gave up 4 bases, with 17 bases separating them. The CDR3 loop is CASSLLGVRGETQYF. CDR3 bases: TGTGCCAGCAGCCTCCTTGGGGTTCGGGGAGAGACCCAGTACTTC.

V gene TRBV19 combines with J gene TRBJ1-5; D possibly corresponds to TRBD1 (6 bases). The CDR3 consists of 14 residues. Germline values: CDR1 LNHDA, CDR2 SQIVND (reference sequence). V lost 4 bases and J 7 bases, leaving 14 bases between the germline ends. DNA for the CDR3: TGTGCCAGTAGTACCTACAGGGTGAGACAGCCCCAGCATTTT. Translated, it gives CASSTYRVRQPQHF.

The V call is TRBV30, the J call TRBJ2-7, with 7 bases lining up with TRBD2. With V trimmed by 0 bases and J by 3 bases, 5 bases remained unmatched. The CDR3 loop spans 14 amino acids. Germline loops: CDR1 GTSNPN, CDR2 SVGIG (reference sequence). The CDR3 sequence: CAWSVWAGVYEQYF. CDR3 nucleotides: TGTGCCTGGAGTGTATGGGCGGGGGTCTACGAGCAGTACTTC.

This sequence joins TRBV12-3 or TRBV12-4 and TRBJ1-2; D is unresolved. With 5 bases removed from V and 7 bases from J, the gap between germline ends came to 11 bases. The CDR3 spans 12 residues. The DNA for the CDR3 is TGTGCCAGCAGTCAGGTCGTTCGTGGCTACACCTTC. Protein: CASSQVVRGYTF.

The chain employs TRBV6-1 and TRBJ2-1; 7 nucleotides align to TRBD1. J was trimmed by 4 bases and V by 4 bases; bases with no gene match: 7. The CDR3 spans 15 residues. In germline, CDR1 is MNHNS, CDR2 SASEGT. Here the CDR3 reads CASSGQGSSYNEQFF. The CDR3 DNA follows: TGTGCCAGCAGTGGACAGGGATCCTCTTACAATGAGCAGTTCTTC.